A selection of T cell receptor beta chains follows, all from one sample in a study of identical twins. A single record per CDR3 protein comes from TCRdb applying MiXCR to the 5' RACE reads. This sample has around 250,000 distinct CDR3 sequences, with 9.5% to 15% found just once. The same data also contributed to another study, on yellow fever vaccine responses in identical twins.

Source material: memory (CD45RO+) T cells sorted from blood. The receptors stem from a young woman in good health. Both conserved end residues are part of each CDR3. A D gene is named only where the DNA matches it firmly. Expanded clones get a size class; other rows say once, few or many, or leave the size out.

12 TRBJ2-5 . TRBV20-1 many CSASPAAETQYF TGCAGTGCTAGTCCGGCTGCTGAGACCCAGTACTTC
14 TRBJ2-1 TRBD1 TRBV19 . CARKRTGEGNEQFF TGTGCTAGAAAACGGACAGGGGAGGGCAATGAGCAGTTCTTC
13 TRBJ2-3 . TRBV20-1 many CSASPPGADTQYF TGCAGTGCTAGCCCCCCAGGGGCAGATACGCAGTATTTT
14 TRBJ1-4 . TRBV7-9 few CASSFFATNEKLFF TGTGCCAGCAGCTTTTTTGCAACTAATGAAAAACTGTTTTTT
13 TRBJ1-1 . TRBV25-1 many CASSPQGARAAFF TGTGCCAGCAGTCCTCAAGGGGCGCGAGCAGCTTTCTTT
15 TRBJ2-7 TRBD1 TRBV5-5 few CASSQEDRVWYEQYF TGTGCCAGCAGCCAAGAAGACAGGGTATGGTACGAGCAGTACTTC
14 TRBJ2-1 . TRBV12-5 . CASGYGQTDNEQFF TGTGCTAGTGGTTACGGACAGACCGACAATGAGCAGTTCTTC
18 TRBJ2-2 . TRBV10-3 few CAISATPSPRQNTGELFF TGTGCCATCAGTGCAACCCCTTCCCCAAGGCAAAACACCGGGGAGCTGTTTTTT
15 TRBJ2-1 TRBD2 TRBV12-3/TRBV12-4 . CASSLRPGLAGELFF TGTGCCAGCAGTCTTAGACCGGGACTAGCGGGAGAGTTGTTCTTC
14 TRBJ1-6 . TRBV5-1 . CASSLQGENSPLHF TGCGCCAGCAGCTTGCAGGGAGAAAATTCACCCCTCCACTTT
15 TRBJ2-5 . TRBV29-1 many CSVEFSAGDQETQYF TGCAGCGTTGAATTTTCGGCAGGCGACCAAGAGACCCAGTACTTC
14 TRBJ2-3 TRBD1 TRBV4-2 few CASSQEGGGDTQYF TGTGCCAGCAGCCAAGAAGGGGGCGGAGATACGCAGTATTTT
13 TRBJ2-3 . TRBV6-5 . CASSYPLSVTQYF TGTGCCAGCAGTTACCCCCTTTCGGTTACGCAGTATTTT
13 TRBJ2-4 . TRBV15 . CATSRVNNNIQYF TGTGCCACCAGCAGAGTAAACAACAACATTCAGTACTTC
15 TRBJ2-1 TRBD1 TRBV5-1 many CASSSGTDSYNEQFF TGCGCCAGCAGCTCCGGGACAGACTCCTACAATGAGCAGTTCTTC
14 TRBJ2-7 TRBD1 TRBV28 . CASSLPRTGEEQYF TGTGCCAGCAGTTTGCCTAGGACAGGGGAAGAGCAGTACTTC
15 TRBJ2-5 TRBD2 TRBV20-1 . CSAPRLADPPETQYF TGCAGTGCCCCCCGACTAGCGGACCCCCCAGAGACCCAGTACTTC
12 TRBJ1-4 . TRBV7-9 many CASRGGVEKLFF TGTGCCAGCAGGGGAGGGGTTGAAAAACTGTTTTTT
20 TRBJ2-1 TRBD2 TRBV7-8 few CASSLGGTSGVFSSYNEQFF TGTGCCAGCAGCTTAGGGGGGACTAGCGGGGTTTTTAGCTCCTACAATGAGCAGTTCTTC
14 TRBJ2-7 . TRBV7-9 . CASSSGGDIREQYF TGTGCCAGCAGCTCTGGTGGTGATATACGAGAGCAGTACTTC
12 TRBJ2-7 TRBD2 TRBV5-6 . CASSLPSGGKYF TGTGCCAGCAGCTTGCCTAGCGGGGGAAAGTACTTC
16 TRBJ2-5 TRBD2 TRBV20-1 few CSARLSLLAGGETQYF TGCAGTGCTAGATTATCCCTCCTAGCGGGGGGTGAGACCCAGTACTTC